These T cell receptor beta chains were read from a single sample in a study of cytotoxic CD8 clonotypes in ibrutinib-treated CLL. Profiling relied on immunoSEQ multiplex PCR, and the TCRdb table lists in-frame clones only, not all of them. The table shows 70,000 to 80,000 clones, with roughly 85% occurring only once. The source was PBMCs, collected after 24 months of ibrutinib treatment. The receptor source for this set is a human donor with chronic lymphocytic leukemia. Each CDR3 is given with its conserved first and last residue. Fields, in order: D gene, V gene, J gene, clone size, CDR3 protein, CDR3 DNA. A D gene is named only where the DNA matches it firmly. Not every row has a clone size; where given, it reads once, few, many or a size class.

d_call: TRBD2
v_call: TRBV5-4
j_call: TRBJ2-1
clone_size: NA
cdr3_aa: CASSTGLAAYNEQFF
cdr3_nt: TGTGCCAGCAGCACGGGACTAGCGGCGTACAATGAGCAGTTCTTC

d_call: TRBD1
v_call: TRBV28
j_call: TRBJ2-2
clone_size: NA
cdr3_aa: CAASTPGQGVTGELFF
cdr3_nt: TGTGCCGCCTCTACACCGGGACAGGGCGTCACCGGGGAGCTGTTTTTT

d_call: TRBD1
v_call: TRBV5-5
j_call: TRBJ2-3
clone_size: NA
cdr3_aa: CASTTGDVADTQYF
cdr3_nt: TGTGCCAGCACGACAGGGGATGTCGCAGATACGCAGTATTTT

d_call: NA
v_call: TRBV11-2
j_call: TRBJ1-3
clone_size: NA
cdr3_aa: CASSLGTVGNTIYF
cdr3_nt: TGTGCCAGCAGCTTAGGTACGGTTGGAAACACCATATATTTT

d_call: NA
v_call: TRBV4-1
j_call: TRBJ1-4
clone_size: few
cdr3_aa: CASSPSMGAFNEKLFF
cdr3_nt: TGCGCCAGCAGCCCATCTATGGGGGCCTTCAATGAAAAACTGTTTTTT

d_call: TRBD1
v_call: TRBV18
j_call: TRBJ2-3
clone_size: NA
cdr3_aa: CASSLLGQGAVYTQYF
cdr3_nt: TGTGCCAGCTCACTCCTAGGACAGGGGGCTGTATATACGCAGTATTTT

d_call: NA
v_call: TRBV7-2
j_call: TRBJ2-3
clone_size: NA
cdr3_aa: CASSRDSTDTQYF
cdr3_nt: TGTGCCAGCAGCAGGGACAGCACAGATACGCAGTATTTT

d_call: NA
v_call: TRBV9
j_call: TRBJ2-2
clone_size: NA
cdr3_aa: CASSVAGQSVTGELFF
cdr3_nt: TGTGCCAGCAGCGTAGCGGGCCAGTCGGTCACCGGGGAGCTGTTTTTT

d_call: TRBD1
v_call: TRBV6-1
j_call: TRBJ1-4
clone_size: few
cdr3_aa: CASIPGGPGEKLFF
cdr3_nt: TGTGCCAGCATTCCAGGGGGGCCCGGCGAAAAACTGTTTTTT

d_call: TRBD2
v_call: TRBV13
j_call: TRBJ2-7
clone_size: few
cdr3_aa: CASSSGTRSFEQYF
cdr3_nt: TGTGCCAGCAGCTCCGGGACTAGGAGCTTCGAGCAGTACTTC

d_call: TRBD2
v_call: TRBV5-1
j_call: TRBJ2-7
clone_size: NA
cdr3_aa: CASSLGAGTYEQYF
cdr3_nt: TGCGCCAGCAGCTTGGGAGCGGGGACCTACGAGCAGTACTTC

d_call: TRBD2
v_call: TRBV30
j_call: TRBJ2-3
clone_size: NA
cdr3_aa: CAWIPPVGGGPDTQYF
cdr3_nt: TGTGCCTGGATCCCCCCGGTCGGGGGGGGGCCAGATACGCAGTATTTT

d_call: NA
v_call: TRBV9
j_call: TRBJ2-7
clone_size: NA
cdr3_aa: CASSVTGNGEQYF
cdr3_nt: TGTGCCAGCAGCGTAACAGGGAATGGCGAGCAGTACTTC

d_call: NA
v_call: TRBV18
j_call: TRBJ1-2
clone_size: NA
cdr3_aa: CASSPLTTYGYTF
cdr3_nt: TGTGCCAGCTCACCACTGACAACTTATGGCTACACCTTC

d_call: TRBD1
v_call: TRBV2
j_call: TRBJ1-1
clone_size: NA
cdr3_aa: CASLLQGPPNTEAFF
cdr3_nt: TGTGCCAGCCTCCTACAGGGGCCTCCGAACACTGAAGCTTTCTTT

d_call: NA
v_call: TRBV6-1
j_call: TRBJ2-1
clone_size: NA
cdr3_aa: CASSENDMGEQFF
cdr3_nt: TGTGCCAGCAGTGAAAATGATATGGGTGAGCAGTTCTTC

d_call: TRBD1
v_call: TRBV30
j_call: TRBJ1-5
clone_size: NA
cdr3_aa: CAWSAPTGANQPQHF
cdr3_nt: TGTGCCTGGAGTGCGCCGACAGGGGCCAATCAGCCCCAGCATTTT

d_call: NA
v_call: TRBV6-1
j_call: TRBJ2-7
clone_size: NA
cdr3_aa: CASRGLSVSYEQYF
cdr3_nt: TGTGCCAGCAGAGGACTATCCGTCTCCTACGAGCAGTACTTC

d_call: NA
v_call: TRBV6-6
j_call: TRBJ2-7
clone_size: NA
cdr3_aa: CATGPAYEQYF
cdr3_nt: TGTGCCACCGGACCAGCCTACGAGCAGTACTTC

d_call: NA
v_call: TRBV5-5
j_call: TRBJ2-5
clone_size: NA
cdr3_aa: CASSLSGRVQETQYF
cdr3_nt: TGTGCCAGCAGCTTGTCCGGCAGGGTACAAGAGACCCAGTACTTC

d_call: NA
v_call: TRBV7-3
j_call: TRBJ1-5
clone_size: NA
cdr3_aa: CASSPRSGGDQPQHF
cdr3_nt: TGTGCCAGCAGCCCCCGCTCCGGGGGGGATCAGCCCCAGCATTTT

d_call: NA
v_call: TRBV2
j_call: TRBJ1-1
clone_size: NA
cdr3_aa: CASNPDAGQRTEAFF
cdr3_nt: TGTGCCAGCAATCCCGACGCGGGGCAGCGCACCGAAGCTTTCTTT

d_call: TRBD2
v_call: TRBV27
j_call: TRBJ2-1
clone_size: NA
cdr3_aa: CASSPVRLAGLEQFF
cdr3_nt: TGTGCCAGCAGTCCGGTGAGACTAGCGGGTCTTGAGCAGTTCTTC

d_call: NA
v_call: TRBV18
j_call: TRBJ2-5
clone_size: NA
cdr3_aa: CASSPLASRETQYF
cdr3_nt: TGTGCCAGCTCACCATTGGCTAGCCGGGAGACCCAGTACTTC

d_call: TRBD2
v_call: TRBV6-1
j_call: TRBJ2-7
clone_size: NA
cdr3_aa: CASSDGTSGAYEQYF
cdr3_nt: TGTGCCAGCAGTGATGGGACTAGCGGCGCCTACGAGCAGTACTTC

d_call: TRBD2
v_call: TRBV28
j_call: TRBJ2-7
clone_size: once
cdr3_aa: CASSPRLAGAQQEYF
cdr3_nt: TGTGCCAGCAGTCCGAGACTAGCGGGAGCGCAACAAGAGTACTTC

d_call: TRBD1
v_call: TRBV19
j_call: TRBJ2-7
clone_size: once
cdr3_aa: CASSITGTGFAEQYF
cdr3_nt: TGTGCCAGTAGTATAACCGGGACAGGCTTCGCCGAGCAGTACTTC

d_call: NA
v_call: TRBV2
j_call: TRBJ2-7
clone_size: NA
cdr3_aa: CASSGRYSYEQYF
cdr3_nt: TGTGCCAGCAGTGGTCGGTACTCCTACGAGCAGTACTTC

d_call: NA
v_call: TRBV15
j_call: TRBJ2-7
clone_size: few
cdr3_aa: CATSRVDSYEQYF
cdr3_nt: TGTGCCACCAGCAGAGTAGATTCCTACGAGCAGTACTTC

d_call: NA
v_call: TRBV14
j_call: TRBJ2-1
clone_size: NA
cdr3_aa: CASSSMGSGVYNEQFF
cdr3_nt: TGTGCCAGCAGCTCCATGGGAAGCGGAGTTTACAATGAGCAGTTCTTC